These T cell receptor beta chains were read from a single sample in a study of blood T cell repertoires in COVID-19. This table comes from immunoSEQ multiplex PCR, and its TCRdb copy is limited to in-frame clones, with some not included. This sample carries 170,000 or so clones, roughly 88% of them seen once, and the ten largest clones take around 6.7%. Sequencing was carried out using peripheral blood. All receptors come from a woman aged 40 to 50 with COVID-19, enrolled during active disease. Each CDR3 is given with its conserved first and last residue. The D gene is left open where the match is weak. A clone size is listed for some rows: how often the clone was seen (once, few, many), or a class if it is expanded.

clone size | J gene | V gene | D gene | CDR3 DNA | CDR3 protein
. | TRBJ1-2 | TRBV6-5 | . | TGTGCCAGCAGTCGACAGGCTGGAGCGGGGGGCTACACCTTC | CASSRQAGAGGYTF
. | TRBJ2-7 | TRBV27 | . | TGTGCCAGCAGTTTCGAGGGTTTCGAGCAGTACTTC | CASSFEGFEQYF
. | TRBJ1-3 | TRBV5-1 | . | TGCGCCAGCAGCCAAGGGGTCCGCTCTGGAAACACCATATATTTT | CASSQGVRSGNTIYF
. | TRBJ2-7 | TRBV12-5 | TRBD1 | TGTGCTAGTGGTCCCTCCGGGACAGGGGGTCGGGAGCAGTACTTC | CASGPSGTGGREQYF
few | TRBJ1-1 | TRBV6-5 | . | TGTGCCAGCGACAGGAACATCGGGACTGAAGCTTTCTTT | CASDRNIGTEAFF
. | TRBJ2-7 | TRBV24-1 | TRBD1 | TGTGCCACCAGTGAAAATACCCCGGGACAGGGCTACGAGCAGTACTTC | CATSENTPGQGYEQYF
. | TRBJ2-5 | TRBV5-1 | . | TGCGCCAGCAGCCGTATGCCGGGGGAGACCCAGTACTTC | CASSRMPGETQYF
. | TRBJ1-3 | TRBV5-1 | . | TGCGCCAGCAGAAGACAGATGAGCTCTGGAAACACCATATATTTT | CASRRQMSSGNTIYF
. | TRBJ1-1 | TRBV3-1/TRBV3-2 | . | TGTGCCAGCAGCCTAGGGAGGGGTACAGCTTTCTTT | CASSLGRGTAFF
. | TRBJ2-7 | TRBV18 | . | TGTGCCAGCTCACCTACACATTCCGACAGGTGGGAAACCTACGAGCAGTACTTC | CASSPTHSDRWETYEQYF
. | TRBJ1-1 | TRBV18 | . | TGTGCCAGCTCACCACGGCAGGGTGCCGGCACTGAAGCTTTCTTT | CASSPRQGAGTEAFF
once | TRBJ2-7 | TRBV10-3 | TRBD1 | TGTGCCATCAGTGGAGAAGGGGGCGGTAAGTCCGAGCAGTACTTC | CAISGEGGGKSEQYF
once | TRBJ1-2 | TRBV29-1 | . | TGCAGCGCACAGGGCCCCTATGGCTACACCTTC | CSAQGPYGYTF
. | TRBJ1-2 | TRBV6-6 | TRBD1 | TGTGCCAGCAGTTACGCGCCCGGGACAGGGGTCGGCTACACCTTC | CASSYAPGTGVGYTF
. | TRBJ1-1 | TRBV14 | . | TGTGCCAGCAGTGGACACCCGAACACTGAAGCTTTCTTT | CASSGHPNTEAFF
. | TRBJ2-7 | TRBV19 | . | TGTGCCAGTAGTGGCAGCTACGAGCAGTACTTC | CASSGSYEQYF
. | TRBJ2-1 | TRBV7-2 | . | TGTGCCAGCAGCTTAGGGAAGCGGGTACAAAGGCCCTACAATGAGCAGTTCTTC | CASSLGKRVQRPYNEQFF
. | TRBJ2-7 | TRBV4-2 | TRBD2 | TGTGCCAGCAGCCAAGATAGGGGAACTAGCGGGGGGAAAAACGAGCAGTACTTC | CASSQDRGTSGGKNEQYF
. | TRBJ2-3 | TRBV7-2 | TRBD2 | TGTGCCAGCAGCAGGACTAGCGGGGTAAGCACAGATACGCAGTATTTT | CASSRTSGVSTDTQYF
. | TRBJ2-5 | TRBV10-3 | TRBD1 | TGTGCCATCAGTGATCTAGGACAGGGGGCTCGAGAGACCCAGTACTTC | CAISDLGQGARETQYF
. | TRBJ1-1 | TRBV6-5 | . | TGTGCCAGCGGAGGGAGCAACACTGAAGCTTTCTTT | CASGGSNTEAFF
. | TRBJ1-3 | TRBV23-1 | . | TGCGCCAGCAGCCGCCCCCGGGGTACGTCGGACACCATATATTTT | CASSRPRGTSDTIYF
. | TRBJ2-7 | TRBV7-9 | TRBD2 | TGTGCCAGCAGCTTAGAGAGTAGCGGGAGGGTAAACTACGAGCAGTACTTC | CASSLESSGRVNYEQYF
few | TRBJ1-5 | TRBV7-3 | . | TGTGCCAGCAGCAGAAGCCCCGGGCCCCAGCATTTT | CASSRSPGPQHF
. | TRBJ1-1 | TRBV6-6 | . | TGTGCCAGCAGTCGATCTCCTGGACTCTTCCTGAACACTGAAGCTTTCTTT | CASSRSPGLFLNTEAFF
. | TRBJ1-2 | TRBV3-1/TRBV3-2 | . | TGTGCCAGCAGCCAAGAAAGTACAGGGTCTAACTATGGCTACACCTTC | CASSQESTGSNYGYTF
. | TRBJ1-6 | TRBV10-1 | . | TGCGCCAGCAGTGAGAGGGAGGGAGGCTCACCCCTCCACTTT | CASSEREGGSPLHF
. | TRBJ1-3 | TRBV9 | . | TGTGCCAGCAGCAGGGGGAGTGGACAACCCTACTCTGGAAACACCATATATTTT | CASSRGSGQPYSGNTIYF
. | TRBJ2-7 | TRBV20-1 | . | TGCAGTGCGGGAGGCTCCGGGCAGTACTTC | CSAGGSGQYF
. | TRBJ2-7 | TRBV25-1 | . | TGTGCCAGCAGTGAATCAGCTAGGAACTACGAGCAGTACTTC | CASSESARNYEQYF
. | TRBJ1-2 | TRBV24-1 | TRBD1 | TGTGCCACCAAGGGACAGGGGGAGCATGGTGGCTACACCTTC | CATKGQGEHGGYTF
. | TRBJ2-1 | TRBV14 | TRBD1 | TGTGCCACCAAACCGCTGCAGGGGGCGGGTGGTCGTTCCTACAATGAGCAGTTCTTC | CATKPLQGAGGRSYNEQFF
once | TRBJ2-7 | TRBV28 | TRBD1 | TGTGCCATAGCCCTCCAGGGGGCCTTCGACTTC | CAIALQGAFDF
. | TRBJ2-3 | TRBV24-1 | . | TGTGCCACCAGTGATTTGGGCAGAACAGATACGCAGTATTTT | CATSDLGRTDTQYF
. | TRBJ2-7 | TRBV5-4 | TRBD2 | TGTGCCAGCAGCTCAAAGCGGGAGGTTTACGAGCAGTACTTC | CASSSKREVYEQYF
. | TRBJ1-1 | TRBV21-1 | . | TGTGCCAGCAGCAAAGGGACAGGGGGCAGGAACACTGAAGCTTTCTTT | CASSKGTGGRNTEAFF
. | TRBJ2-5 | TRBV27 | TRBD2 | TGTGCCAGCAGAAGCGGGGGTTTCCAAGAGACCCAGTACTTC | CASRSGGFQETQYF
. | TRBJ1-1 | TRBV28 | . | TGTGCCAGCAGTTTCCTGGAGGGAGTTAAGGAAGCTTTCTTT | CASSFLEGVKEAFF
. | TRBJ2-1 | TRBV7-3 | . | TGTGCCAGCAGCTTAACAGGGGGCTACAATGAGCAGTTCTTC | CASSLTGGYNEQFF
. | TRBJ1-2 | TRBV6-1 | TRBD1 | TGTGCCAGCAGTGAAGCGAGGACAGGGGGGGATGGCTACACCTTC | CASSEARTGGDGYTF
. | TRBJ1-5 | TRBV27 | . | TGTGCCAGCAGTCAGGACAGTGGTCATAGCAATCAGCCCCAGCATTTT | CASSQDSGHSNQPQHF
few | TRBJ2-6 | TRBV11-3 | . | TGTGCCAGCAGCCCTAGGGGCCCGGGGGCCAACGTCCTGACTTTC | CASSPRGPGANVLTF
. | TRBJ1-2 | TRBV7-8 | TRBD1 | TGTGCCAGCTCAATTAACAGGGGGGATGGCTACACCTTC | CASSINRGDGYTF
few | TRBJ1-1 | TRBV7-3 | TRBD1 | TGTGCCAGCAGCCCGACAGGGGGTACTGAAGCTTTCTTT | CASSPTGGTEAFF
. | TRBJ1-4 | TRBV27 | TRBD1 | TGTGCCAGCAGTTTATCGGAGCGGGACAGGGCCGTGAAACTGTTTTTT | CASSLSERDRAVKLFF
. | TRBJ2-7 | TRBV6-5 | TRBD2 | TGTGCCAGCAGGAGTAGCGGGCAAGGCAACGAGCAGTACTTC | CASRSSGQGNEQYF
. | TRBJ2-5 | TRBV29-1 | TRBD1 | TGCAGCGTATCCCCGACAGGGGAGTACCAAGAGACCCAGTACTTC | CSVSPTGEYQETQYF
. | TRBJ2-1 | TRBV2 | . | TGTGCCAGCAGCGGCCTGGGTGGCGGTCTCAATGAGCAGTTCTTC | CASSGLGGGLNEQFF
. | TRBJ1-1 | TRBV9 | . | TGTGCCAGCAGCAGAGGAGGGAGGGACACTGAAGCTTTCTTT | CASSRGGRDTEAFF
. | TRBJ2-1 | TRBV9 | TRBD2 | TGTGCCAGCAGCGTAGAGGGCGGGAGGGCCCGGGAGCAGTTCTTC | CASSVEGGRAREQFF
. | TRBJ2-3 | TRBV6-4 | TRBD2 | TGTGCCAGCAGTGAACTAGCGGGGAGCACAGATACGCAGTATTTT | CASSELAGSTDTQYF
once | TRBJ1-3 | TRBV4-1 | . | TGCGCCAGCAGCCAAGATAGAGTGACAGTGATTGGAAACACCATATATTTT | CASSQDRVTVIGNTIYF
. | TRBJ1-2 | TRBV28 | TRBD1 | TGTGCCAGCAGGATTCCGGGACAGGGAGGGATTGGCTACACCTTC | CASRIPGQGGIGYTF
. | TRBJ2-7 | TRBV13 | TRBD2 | TGTGCCAGCAGCTTACGGCGGGGGGCTGGGTACTACGAGCAGTACTTC | CASSLRRGAGYYEQYF
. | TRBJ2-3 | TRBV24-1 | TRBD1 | TGTGCCACGTCGTCAGGGGGTATAGATACGCAGTATTTT | CATSSGGIDTQYF
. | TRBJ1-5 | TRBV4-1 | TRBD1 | TGCGCCAGCAGCCCAGGGGACAGGGGGTCTTATAGCAATCAGCCCCAGCATTTT | CASSPGDRGSYSNQPQHF
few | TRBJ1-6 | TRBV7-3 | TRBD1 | TGTGCCAGCAGCTTGGACAGGGATTCACCCCTCCACTTT | CASSLDRDSPLHF
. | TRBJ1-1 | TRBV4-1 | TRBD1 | TGCGCCAGCAGCCACTCTGATACAGGGGCGACGTTGAAAGCTTTCTTT | CASSHSDTGATLKAFF
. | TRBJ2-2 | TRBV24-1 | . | TGTGCCACCCGACAGGGAGGATCGGGCACCGGGGAGCTGTTTTTT | CATRQGGSGTGELFF